This note documents a single T cell receptor (beta chain) sequence. This clone came up a few times. The antigen it binds to is not known. Base qualities were left out, and no much larger clone turns up one base away. V trim: 5 bases; J trim: 1 base; unmatched bases: 11. Via the germline V gene, CDR1 is SGHRS and CDR2 YFSETQ. From the cysteine up to the phenylalanine, the CDR3 has a length of 16 residues. Only the CDR3 DNA stays, 48 bases, in frame from base 1. From each donor, a single peripheral blood sample of about 100 mL on average was drawn into heparinised tubes. Using a panel that included CD45RO, CCR7, CD25, CD127, CD95 and CD27, naive, central memory, regulatory and stem cell-like memory CD4+ T cells were sorted on a BD FACSAria II. Purity was above 95% for every sorted population. PBMCs were isolated right away by Lymphoprep density gradient centrifugation and were stained directly, without culture. So that batch effects would be minimized, each experiment stained and sorted samples in pairs, pairing one healthy donor with one patient.

This specimen comes from a study of beta chain features in type 1 diabetes (dated by TCRdb to the late 2010s). With regard to the full study: Mean age, gender distribution, total cell number and subset yield did not differ between patients and healthy donors. Across all samples, almost 110 million sorted cells were examined, and cell number per subset correlated strongly with RNA yield. Regulatory and stem cell-like memory subsets were isolated from only 8 patients and about eight healthy donors, whereas naive and central memory subsets came from all 28 donors. In the study, TCRB repertoires of sorted circulating CD4+ T cell subsets from recently diagnosed type 1 diabetes patients were compared with those of matched healthy donors. Overall results and qualifications from the work: At VDJ recombination sites, type 1 diabetes patients had fewer insertions and more deleted nucleotides, which implies abnormalities in thymic rearrangement. Naive, central memory and regulatory TCRB repertoires appeared more similar among patients than among healthy donors. Because small numbers of individuals were included in the HLA sub-analyses, any influence of HLA type on TCRB rearrangement was left unresolved. Because cDNA was sequenced instead of genomic DNA, activated cells with high expression could be over-represented, although the groups did not differ in activation or CD3 levels. PCR might favor shorter templates, but patient and control samples were amplified and corrected together, so any skew would affect both groups equally. A moderate but significant shortening of TCRB CDR3 length was observed in type 1 diabetes patients in all four CD4+ subsets.

The High Capacity cDNA Reverse Transcription Kit was used to reverse transcribe all of the isolated RNA, meaning that expressed TCRB transcripts were what got sequenced. Deep immunoSEQ sequencing was performed on naive, central memory and regulatory T cell samples, with an average of roughly 3.5 million total reads per sample. Sorted cells were lysed in RLT buffer and RNA was extracted with DNase-treated RNeasy Micro or Mini kits, depending on cell number. To prevent cross-contamination, each cell subset was processed individually, whereas patient and healthy donor samples were processed jointly. TCRB sequences were amplified from cDNA with the immunoSEQ multiplex PCR, producing 87-bp fragments spanning the CDR3 region. Sequencing of the amplicons was done on the Illumina HiSeq platform. The paper's processing steps were these. PCR bias was corrected computationally using synthetic template baselines, and reads within Hamming distance 2 were collapsed, with unmergeable singletons discarded. By aligning reads against IMGT, V, D and J genes, CDR3 length, and insertions or deletions at six rearrangement sites were assigned. Clonotype counts were normalized to sorted cell number within each subset before computing true diversity and Gini coefficients with the tcR R package. Repertoire sharing was quantified using the overlap coefficient calculated on TCRB nucleotide sequences. Out-of-frame TCRB sequences from naive cells were analyzed to stand in for the pre-selection repertoire. In TCRdb, the immuneACCESS table is reduced to in-frame sequences with V and J assigned. These tables do not hold every clone; where another copy was compared, an unresolved V gene accounts for under half, and the others remain unexplained. V and J calls and clone size come straight from that table; D and trimming were deduced from the DNA. The sample table contains over 500,000 clones; only one count was recorded for around 15% of them. The ten largest clones add up to 0.09% to 0.095% of the sample.

The source of this sequence is a man aged 18 to 29 in good health. The sample consisted of naive CD4+ T cells from blood. This sample's cell subset or site label indicates: true naive CD4+ T cells. This chain is built from TRBV5-1 and TRBJ1-2, with 7 bases aligning to TRBD1. The CDR3 here reads CASSSAGTVLNYGYTF. The DNA is as follows: TGCGCCAGCAGTTCCGCCGGGACAGTCCTTAACTATGGCTACACCTTC.